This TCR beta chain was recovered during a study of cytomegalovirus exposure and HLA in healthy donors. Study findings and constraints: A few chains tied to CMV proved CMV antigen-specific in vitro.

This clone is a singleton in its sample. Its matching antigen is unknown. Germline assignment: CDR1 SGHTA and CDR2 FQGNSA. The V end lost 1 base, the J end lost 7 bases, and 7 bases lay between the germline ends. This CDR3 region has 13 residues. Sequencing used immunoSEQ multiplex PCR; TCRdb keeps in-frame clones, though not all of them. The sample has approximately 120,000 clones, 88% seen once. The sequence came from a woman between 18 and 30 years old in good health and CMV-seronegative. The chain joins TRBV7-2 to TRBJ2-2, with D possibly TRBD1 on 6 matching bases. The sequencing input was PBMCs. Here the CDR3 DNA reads TGTGCCAGCAGCTTAGAGGGGGTCGGGGAGCTGTTTTTT. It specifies CASSLEGVGELFF. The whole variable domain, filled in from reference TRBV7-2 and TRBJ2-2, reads GAGVSQSPSNKVTEKGKDVELRCDPISGHTALYWYRQSLGQGLEFLIYFQGNSAPDKSGLPSDRFSAERTGGSVSTLTIQRTQQEDSAVYLCASSLEGVGELFFGEGSRLTVL.